This TCR beta chain stems from a study of identical twins. Overall study results and limits: Monozygotic twin pairs showed more out-of-frame TCR alpha sharing than models estimated. Twins' excess sharing was less marked for out-of-frame beta sequences.

CDR3 length equals 14 residues. V shed 7 bases, J shed 0 bases, and the junction held 4 bases outside the gene matches. Germline V gene sequence: CDR1 SGHTA, CDR2 FQGNSA. This clonotype was detected only a few times. Its specificity is not known. A template switching step contributed a universal primer site, while unique molecular identifiers were present in the cDNA. One entry per CDR3 protein, called by TCRdb with MiXCR from the 5' RACE reads. Of approximately 630,000 distinct CDR3 sequences in the sample, 7.1% were seen once. This sample also belongs to another study, concerning yellow fever vaccine responses in identical twins.

Material for sequencing was PBMCs. The V call is TRBV7-2, the J call TRBJ2-3, with 7 nucleotides matching TRBD2. The TCR was taken from a woman aged 18-35 years in good health. CDR3 coding DNA: TGTGCCAGCACGCGGGGGACTAGCACAGATACGCAGTATTTT. Translated, it gives CASTRGTSTDTQYF.